This is a list of T cell receptor beta chains from one sample in a study of T cell responses to AZD1222 COVID-19 vaccine. The data were produced by immunoSEQ multiplex PCR, yet TCRdb's version contains in-frame clones alone and is incomplete. The repertoire includes about 150,000 clones, 85% to 95% of them detected once, and less than 1.6% sits in the top ten. The input for sequencing was peripheral blood, taken 28 days after the second AZD1222 dose. Receptors originate from an adult who received the AZD1222 COVID-19 vaccine. CDR3s include the opening cysteine and the closing phenylalanine or tryptophan. A D gene is named only where the DNA matches it firmly. Part of the rows lack a size; the others show once, few, many or a class for expanded clones.

j_call clone_size d_call v_call cdr3_aa cdr3_nt
TRBJ1-1 NA NA TRBV10-3 CAISERQAGQGNTEAFF TGTGCCATCAGTGAACGACAGGCCGGTCAGGGGAACACTGAAGCTTTCTTT
TRBJ1-1 NA NA TRBV2 CASSFNSGDTEAFF TGTGCCAGCAGTTTTAACAGCGGCGACACTGAAGCTTTCTTT
TRBJ2-7 NA TRBD1 TRBV19 CASTTRTGFDEQYF TGTGCCAGTACCACACGGACAGGGTTCGACGAGCAGTACTTC
TRBJ1-1 NA NA TRBV5-1 CASSLEGTWNTEAFF TGCGCCAGCAGCTTGGAGGGGACCTGGAACACTGAAGCTTTCTTT
TRBJ2-7 NA NA TRBV27 CASSSPGRTASYEQYF TGTGCCAGCAGTTCCCCCGGCCGGACAGCCTCCTACGAGCAGTACTTC
TRBJ1-1 once NA TRBV30 CAWKSPGNTEAFF TGTGCCTGGAAAAGTCCAGGGAACACTGAAGCTTTCTTT
TRBJ2-1 once NA TRBV12-3/TRBV12-4 CASGRANNEQFF TGTGCCAGCGGCAGGGCCAACAATGAGCAGTTCTTC
TRBJ1-5 NA NA TRBV5-1 CASSPGDSNQPQHF TGCGCCAGCAGCCCGGGGGACAGCAATCAGCCCCAGCATTTT
TRBJ1-1 NA NA TRBV21-1 CASSKSPGQVSTEAFF TGTGCCAGCAGCAAATCTCCAGGACAGGTCAGCACTGAAGCTTTCTTT
TRBJ2-7 NA NA TRBV12-3/TRBV12-4 CASSFVGVAYF TGTGCCAGCAGTTTCGTGGGTGTCGCGTACTTC
TRBJ1-1 NA NA TRBV7-9 CASSWARAAFF TGTGCCAGCAGCTGGGCACGCGCGGCTTTCTTT
TRBJ2-2 NA NA TRBV5-1 CASSSWDGGNGELFF TGCGCCAGCAGCAGCTGGGACGGGGGCAACGGGGAGCTGTTTTTT
TRBJ2-7 NA NA TRBV7-9 CASSLASGSPYEQYF TGTGCCAGCAGCTTAGCCTCAGGGTCTCCCTACGAGCAGTACTTC
TRBJ2-1 NA TRBD1 TRBV3-1/TRBV3-2 CASSLTGGTEQFF TGTGCCAGCAGCCTGACAGGGGGCACTGAGCAGTTCTTC
TRBJ1-2 NA TRBD1 TRBV2 CASRDLSGGQGYTF TGTGCCAGCAGGGACCTTTCAGGGGGACAAGGCTACACCTTC
TRBJ1-5 NA NA TRBV7-6 CASSVDRFFANQPQHF TGTGCCAGCAGCGTCGACAGGTTTTTCGCCAATCAGCCCCAGCATTTT
TRBJ2-7 once TRBD2 TRBV2 CASSLTGTSGIRQYF TGTGCCAGCAGCCTTACCGGGACTAGCGGGATACGGCAGTACTTC
TRBJ1-5 NA NA TRBV28 CASSLEYSNQPQHF TGTGCCAGCAGTCTCGAATATAGCAATCAGCCCCAGCATTTT
TRBJ1-1 NA NA TRBV7-8 CASSSIGAGEAFF TGTGCCAGCAGCTCCATCGGGGCGGGTGAAGCTTTCTTT
TRBJ1-1 few NA TRBV6-4 CASSETENTEAFF TGTGCCAGCAGTGAGACGGAGAACACTGAAGCTTTCTTT
TRBJ1-5 NA NA TRBV7-9 CASSSSGTSNQPQHF TGTGCCAGCAGCTCCTCCGGGACCTCCAATCAGCCCCAGCATTTT
TRBJ1-1 NA TRBD1 TRBV4-1 CASSQDRGATGYGNTEAFF TGCGCCAGCAGCCAAGATCGGGGCGCGACAGGGTACGGGAACACTGAAGCTTTCTTT
TRBJ1-5 NA NA TRBV6-5 CARPQNYSNQPQHF TGTGCCAGACCACAAAATTATAGCAATCAGCCCCAGCATTTT